Listed here is a single T cell receptor beta chain. This clone is a singleton in its sample. There is no known antigen for this receptor. No base-level quality is on record; no much larger clone is a single base apart. Measured from the cysteine to the phenylalanine, the CDR3 is 15 residues long. CDR3 DNA is the only sequence kept; it has 45 bases, read in frame from the first base. Sequences MGHRA (CDR1) and YSYEKL (CDR2) are obtained from the germline V gene. The V and J ends are trimmed by 1 base and 7 bases, leaving 13 bases between them. These data originate in a study of blood T cell repertoires in COVID-19 (dated by TCRdb to 2018 to 2020). Turning to the overall study: Samples covering the acute and convalescent phases of COVID-19 were provided by collaborators in the United States, Italy and Spain. The prospective study material was composed of cDNA or gDNA derived from T cells, B-cell-depleted T cells, or PBMCs. Deeply sampled blood TCRbeta repertoires from subjects exposed to, actively infected with, or recovered from COVID-19 were included in the dataset. The repertoires were released in a freely available public database meant as a resource for research on the immune response to SARS-CoV-2. Samples came from the ongoing ImmuneRACE study (first 160 participants) plus 1,254 subjects from 6 global collaborators. Nearly every sample came with metadata listing a de-identified subject ID, COVID-19 status, age in years and sex. HLA class I and class II types, where available, came from metadata supplied by the sample provider rather than from assay-based typing. The study at large found these results: Clinical and demographic metadata were provided uncurated, with the amount varying by source and participant.

In the prospective study, participants were roughly 18 to 100 years old, resided in about two dozen geographic areas of the United States, and were enrolled through a virtual design. Cohort assignment in the prospective study relied on participant-reported clinical history from a screening survey and a study questionnaire. In the prospective study, mobile phlebotomists collected whole blood, serum and a nasopharyngeal or oropharyngeal swab from each participant. Over a roughly 2-month period, participants in the prospective study had the option of providing additional blood draws and questionnaires. Before DNA extraction, blood samples from the prospective study were shipped at room temperature or frozen. TCRbeta CDR3 regions were amplified from genomic DNA using the immunoSEQ Assay, a bias-controlled multiplex PCR. Concerning the study's data processing: The number of nucleated cells in each sample was estimated from the amplification of reference gene primers within the assay. To quantify the absolute abundance of each unique TCRbeta CDR3 rearrangement, sequence reads were collapsed and filtered. Productive Simpson clonality was computed per sample as the square root of Simpson's diversity index over productive rearrangements. In its TCRdb copy, this immuneACCESS table keeps in-frame sequences only and misses some clones. Where compared with another copy, unresolved V genes explain less than half of these, and the others have no known cause. The V and J calls and the clone size are those of that table, but D and trimming were determined from the DNA. Recorded for this sample are 300,000 to 400,000 clones; 85% to 90% of them occurred a single time. The top ten hold approximately 1% of the sample.

Specimen: PBMCs or T cells enriched from blood (not recorded which). The source is a woman aged 25-40 years with acute COVID-19. The chain is made from TRBV4-1 and TRBJ1-4, and TRBD1 may be the D gene, going by 5 matching bases. The nucleotide sequence reads TGCGCCAGCAGCCAAGGAAGGACACGAGGTGAAAAACTGTTTTTT. Its protein product is CASSQGRTRGEKLFF.